A selection of T cell receptor beta chains follows, all from one sample in a study of shared clonotypes between healthy human individuals. Here immunoSEQ multiplex PCR was the method, and the copy in TCRdb shows in-frame clones only, minus some. The sample has about 2.1 million clones, roughly 91% seen once. The sample comprised naive CD8+ T cells from PBMCs. These TCRs come from a young man in good health. Some clones in this sample may be carry-over from other donors' samples. The CDR3 runs from the conserved cysteine through the conserved F or W. The D gene is left open where the match is weak.

d_call	v_call	j_call	cdr3_aa
-	TRBV2	TRBJ2-5	CASSERRTDQETQYF
TRBD1	TRBV7-8	TRBJ1-1	CASSTRSGGANTEAFF
-	TRBV19	TRBJ1-2	CASSIAGEPTPHYGYTF
-	TRBV27	TRBJ2-1	CASSLSVGIGGKAYNEQFF
TRBD1	TRBV29-1	TRBJ2-1	CSVVGRGSNEQFF
TRBD2	TRBV6-5	TRBJ2-7	CASRLGLASSYEQYF
TRBD1	TRBV5-6	TRBJ1-5	CASSAGTGNQPQHF
TRBD2	TRBV29-1	TRBJ2-7	CSVAGLASTYEQYF
TRBD1	TRBV27	TRBJ2-7	CASSFPGTGGAQEQYF
-	TRBV6-5	TRBJ2-1	CASSYSMGRGYNEQFF
-	TRBV5-6	TRBJ1-5	CASSLAEGGNQPQHF
-	TRBV14	TRBJ2-7	CASSVGRVNEQYF
TRBD1	TRBV7-9	TRBJ2-3	CASSPGQGRDTDTQYF
-	TRBV27	TRBJ2-7	CASSPYGGDEQYF
TRBD2	TRBV7-8	TRBJ2-2	CASKSGTEGTGELFF
-	TRBV9	TRBJ1-2	CASSAIGDGDLWGYTF
-	TRBV6-5	TRBJ2-3	CASRRIMGTDTQYF
-	TRBV29-1	TRBJ2-7	CSVAGLAGSAYEQYF
TRBD2	TRBV5-4	TRBJ2-7	CASGTGLGSYEQYF
-	TRBV7-9	TRBJ1-1	CASSPSTNTEAFF
-	TRBV21-1	TRBJ1-5	CASSARRQGFSSNQPQHF
-	TRBV9	TRBJ1-1	CASSVSGGVTEAFF
-	TRBV30	TRBJ2-2	CAWSVSGGSIRGELFF
-	TRBV6-6	TRBJ1-1	CASSWTAGHTEAFF
TRBD1	TRBV10-2	TRBJ2-3	CASSESWDSGLF
-	TRBV28	TRBJ2-7	CASSLVGKQYF
-	TRBV2	TRBJ1-1	CASSQDSGLMNTEAFF
-	TRBV7-6	TRBJ1-2	CASTPGEGYGYTF